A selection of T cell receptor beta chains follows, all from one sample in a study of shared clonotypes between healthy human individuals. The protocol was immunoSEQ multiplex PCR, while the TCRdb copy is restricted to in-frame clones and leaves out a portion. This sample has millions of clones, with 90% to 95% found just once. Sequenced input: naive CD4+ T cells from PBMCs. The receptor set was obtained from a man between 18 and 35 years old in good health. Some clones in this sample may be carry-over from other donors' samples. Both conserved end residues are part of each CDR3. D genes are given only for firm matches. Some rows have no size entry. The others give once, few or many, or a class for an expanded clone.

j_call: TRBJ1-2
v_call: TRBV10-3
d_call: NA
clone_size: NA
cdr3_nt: TGTGCCATCAGTCGGCCTGGGGGGGCAGATGGCTACACCTTC
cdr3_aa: CAISRPGGADGYTF

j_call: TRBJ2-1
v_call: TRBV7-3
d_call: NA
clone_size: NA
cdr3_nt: TGTGCCAGCAGCTTTACGGGACCAGGGGATGAGCAGTTCTTC
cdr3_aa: CASSFTGPGDEQFF

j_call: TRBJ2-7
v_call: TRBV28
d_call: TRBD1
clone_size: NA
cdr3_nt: TGTGCCAGCAGTTCCTCGGGCCCAACGGACAGGGGCCAGGCCTACGAGCAGTACTTC
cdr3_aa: CASSSSGPTDRGQAYEQYF

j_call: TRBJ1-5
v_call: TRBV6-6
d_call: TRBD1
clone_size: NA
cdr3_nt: TGTGCCAGCAGGGAGGGACAGGGGGCTCAGCCCCAGCATTTT
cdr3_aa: CASREGQGAQPQHF

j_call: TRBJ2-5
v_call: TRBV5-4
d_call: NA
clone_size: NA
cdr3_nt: TGTGCCACCCACGGGCAAGGGGATTCAGAGACCCAGTACTTC
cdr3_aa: CATHGQGDSETQYF

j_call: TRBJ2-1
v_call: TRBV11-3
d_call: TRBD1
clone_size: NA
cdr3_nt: TGTGCCAGCAGCATCGGGACAGAGTACAATGAGCAGTTCTTC
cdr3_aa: CASSIGTEYNEQFF

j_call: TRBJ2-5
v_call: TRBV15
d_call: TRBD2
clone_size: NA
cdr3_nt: TGTGCCACCAGCAGACGACTAGCTGTAGGAGAGACCCAGTACTTC
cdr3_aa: CATSRRLAVGETQYF

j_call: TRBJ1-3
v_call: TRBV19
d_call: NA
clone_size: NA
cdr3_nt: TGTGCCACCGGGTCCTCCTCTGGAAACACCATATATTTT
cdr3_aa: CATGSSSGNTIYF

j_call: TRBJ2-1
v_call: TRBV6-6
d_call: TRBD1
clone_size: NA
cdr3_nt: TGTGCCACATTGTCCGGGACAGGGCACCCTAATGAGCAGTTCTTC
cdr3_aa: CATLSGTGHPNEQFF

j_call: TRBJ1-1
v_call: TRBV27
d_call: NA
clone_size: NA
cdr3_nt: TGTGCCAGCAGTTTGCGTAGAAACACTGAAGCTTTCTTT
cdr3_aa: CASSLRRNTEAFF

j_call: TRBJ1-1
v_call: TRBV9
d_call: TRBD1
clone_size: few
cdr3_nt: TGTGCCAGCAGCGGAAGGACAGGGCCCTGGGATGCTTTCTTT
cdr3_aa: CASSGRTGPWDAFF

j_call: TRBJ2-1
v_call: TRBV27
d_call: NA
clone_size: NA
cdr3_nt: NA
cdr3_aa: CASSSSLAGVYNEQFF

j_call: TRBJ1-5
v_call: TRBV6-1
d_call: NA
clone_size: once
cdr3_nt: TGTGCCAGCAGTGAAGCGGGGGGAAATAGCAATCAGCCCCAGCATTTT
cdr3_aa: CASSEAGGNSNQPQHF

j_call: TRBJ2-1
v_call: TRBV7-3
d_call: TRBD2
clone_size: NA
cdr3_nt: TGTGCCAGCAGCTTAATGGGACTAGCGGGAGTAAATGAGCAGTTCTTC
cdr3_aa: CASSLMGLAGVNEQFF

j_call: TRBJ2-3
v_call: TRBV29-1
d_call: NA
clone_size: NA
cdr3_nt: TGCAGCGCAGGACAGCCTAGCACAGATACGCAGTATTTT
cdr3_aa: CSAGQPSTDTQYF

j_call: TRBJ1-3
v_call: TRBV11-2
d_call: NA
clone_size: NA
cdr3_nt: TGTGCCAGCAGCTTAGATCCGGGCTCTGGAAACACCATATATTTT
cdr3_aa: CASSLDPGSGNTIYF

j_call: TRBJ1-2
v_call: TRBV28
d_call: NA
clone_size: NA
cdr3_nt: TGTGCCAGCAGCTCAATTTCTGATGGCTACACCTTC
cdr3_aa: CASSSISDGYTF

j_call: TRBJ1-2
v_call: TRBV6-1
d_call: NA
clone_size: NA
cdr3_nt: TGTGCCAGCAGCCCTGGGCGAAACTATGGCTACACCTTC
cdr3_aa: CASSPGRNYGYTF

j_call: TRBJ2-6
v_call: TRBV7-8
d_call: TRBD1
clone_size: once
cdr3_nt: TGTGCCAGCAGCCCACTGAGACCGGGGACAGCTGGGGCCAACGTCCTGACTTTC
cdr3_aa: CASSPLRPGTAGANVLTF

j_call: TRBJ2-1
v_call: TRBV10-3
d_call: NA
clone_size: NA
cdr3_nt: TGTGCCATCAGTCGACAGGGGACTAACCTTAACCATGAGCAGTTCTTC
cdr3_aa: CAISRQGTNLNHEQFF

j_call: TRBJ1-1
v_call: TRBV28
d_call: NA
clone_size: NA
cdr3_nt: TGTGCCAGCAGCCCGCGGGAGACTGAAGCTTTCTTT
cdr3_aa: CASSPRETEAFF

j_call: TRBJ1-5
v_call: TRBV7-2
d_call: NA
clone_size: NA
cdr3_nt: TGTGCCAGCAGCTTAGTACGGGATCAGCCCCAGCATTTT
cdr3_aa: CASSLVRDQPQHF

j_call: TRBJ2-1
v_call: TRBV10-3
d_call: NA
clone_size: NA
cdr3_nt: TGTGCCATCAGTGAACGGAGGGGGTACAATGAGCAGTTCTTC
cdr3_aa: CAISERRGYNEQFF

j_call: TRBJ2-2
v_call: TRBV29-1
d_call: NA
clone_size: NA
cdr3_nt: TGCAGCTTCACGGGGGATCCCGGGGAGCTGTTTTTT
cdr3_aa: CSFTGDPGELFF

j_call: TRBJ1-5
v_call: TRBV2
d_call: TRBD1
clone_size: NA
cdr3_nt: TGTGCCAGCGGGAAAGACAGGGGGTATGGTCAGCCCCAGCATTTT
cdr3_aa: CASGKDRGYGQPQHF

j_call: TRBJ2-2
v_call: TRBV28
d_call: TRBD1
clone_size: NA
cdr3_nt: TGTGCCAGCAGTTTATCATCTCCTTGGGGACAGGAAATTGCAGGCACCGGGGAGCTGTTTTTT
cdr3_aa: CASSLSSPWGQEIAGTGELFF

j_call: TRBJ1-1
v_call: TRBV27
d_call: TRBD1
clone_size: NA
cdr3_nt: TGTGCCAGCAGTTCTTACAGGGGGGGCACTGAAGCTTTCTTT
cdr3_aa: CASSSYRGGTEAFF

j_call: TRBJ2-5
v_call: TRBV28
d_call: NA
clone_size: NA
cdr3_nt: TGTGCCAGCAGTTTTGGCCAGGGAGTGAGGACCCAGTACTTC
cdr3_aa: CASSFGQGVRTQYF

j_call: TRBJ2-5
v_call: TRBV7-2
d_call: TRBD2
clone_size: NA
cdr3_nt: TGTGCCAGCAGCTTGCAAAGCGGGAGGTCCGGGGAGACCCAGTACTTC
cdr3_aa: CASSLQSGRSGETQYF

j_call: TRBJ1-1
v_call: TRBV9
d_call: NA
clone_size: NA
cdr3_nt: TGTGCCAGCAGCGTAGGGGGGCCGAACACTGAAGCTTTCTTT
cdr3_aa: CASSVGGPNTEAFF

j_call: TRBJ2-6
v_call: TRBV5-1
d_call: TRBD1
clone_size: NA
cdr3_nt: TGCGCCAGCAGCTCCTCAAATTCCACGGGACAGATCTCTGGGGCCAACGTCCTGACTTTC
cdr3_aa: CASSSSNSTGQISGANVLTF

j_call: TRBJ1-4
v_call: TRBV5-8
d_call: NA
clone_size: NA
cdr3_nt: TGTGCCAGCAGCTTAATTGGAGTAGGTGAAAAACTGTTTTTT
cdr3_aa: CASSLIGVGEKLFF

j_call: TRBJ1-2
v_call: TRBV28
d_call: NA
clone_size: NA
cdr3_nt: TGTGCCAGCAGTTTGCGACCCCTTAACTATGGCTACACCTTC
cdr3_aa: CASSLRPLNYGYTF

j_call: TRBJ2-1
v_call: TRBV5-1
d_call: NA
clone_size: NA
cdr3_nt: TGCGCCAGCAGCCCCCGCGGGAATTGGGGCAATGAGCAGTTCTTC
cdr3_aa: CASSPRGNWGNEQFF

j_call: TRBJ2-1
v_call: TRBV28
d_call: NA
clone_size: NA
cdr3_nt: TGTGCCACTCAAACAGGAGGGGGTTACAATGAGCAGTTCTTC
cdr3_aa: CATQTGGGYNEQFF

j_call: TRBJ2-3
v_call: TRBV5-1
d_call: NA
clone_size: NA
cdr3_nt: TGCGCCAGCATGCTGTCACGTTCTCTCGATACGCAGTATTTT
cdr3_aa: CASMLSRSLDTQYF

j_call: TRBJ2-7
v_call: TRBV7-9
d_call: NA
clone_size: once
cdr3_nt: TGTGCCAGCAGCTTACAGGGACGGCCCTACGAGCAGTACTTC
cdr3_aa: CASSLQGRPYEQYF

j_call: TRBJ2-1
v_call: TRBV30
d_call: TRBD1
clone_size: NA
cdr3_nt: TGTGCCTGGAGTGTGGGGACAGGGGGCGCTTACAATGAGCAGTTCTTC
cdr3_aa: CAWSVGTGGAYNEQFF

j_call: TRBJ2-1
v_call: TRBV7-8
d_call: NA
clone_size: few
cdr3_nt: TGTGCCAGCAGCCCAGGCAGCTCCTACAATGAGCAGTTCTTC
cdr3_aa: CASSPGSSYNEQFF

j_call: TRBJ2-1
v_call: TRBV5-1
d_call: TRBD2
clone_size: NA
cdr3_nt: TGCGCCAGCAGGGACGGACTAGCGGGAGGTAACGGCAATGAGCAGTTCTTC
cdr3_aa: CASRDGLAGGNGNEQFF

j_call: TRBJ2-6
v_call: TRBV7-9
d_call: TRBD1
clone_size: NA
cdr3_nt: TGTGCCAGCAGCTTAATAGGACAGGGTATTATCTCTGGGGCCAACGTCCTGACTTTC
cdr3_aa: CASSLIGQGIISGANVLTF

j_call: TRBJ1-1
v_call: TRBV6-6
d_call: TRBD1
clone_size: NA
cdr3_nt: TGTGCCAGCAGGTGGGACAGGGGGTGGACTGAAGCTTTCTTT
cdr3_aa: CASRWDRGWTEAFF

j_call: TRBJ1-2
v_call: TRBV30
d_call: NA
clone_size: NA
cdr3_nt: TGTGCCTGGGCTAGCGGAGCCTATGGCTACACCTTC
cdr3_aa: CAWASGAYGYTF